A selection of T cell receptor beta chains follows, all from one sample in a study of cytomegalovirus exposure and HLA in healthy donors. Assay used: immunoSEQ multiplex PCR; TCRdb lists only in-frame clones, some missing. The repertoire holds fewer than 200,000 clones, approximately 82% seen once, with around 1.2% in the top ten. The source material was PBMCs. These receptors were taken from a girl aged 2-9 years in good health and CMV-seropositive. Both conserved end residues are part of each CDR3. The D gene is left open where the match is weak. Some rows mark clone size as missing; the rest say once, few, many or name a class of expanded clone.

>.|TRBJ2-7|TRBD2|TRBV7-9
CASSQTSGGDEQYF
TGTGCCAGCAGCCAGACTAGCGGGGGAGACGAGCAGTACTTC
>.|TRBJ1-2|.|TRBV28
CASTRTANYGYTF
TGTGCCAGCACCCGGACAGCTAACTATGGCTACACCTTC
>.|TRBJ2-3|.|TRBV11-2
CASSFWSAGVNSSTDTQYF
TGTGCCAGCAGCTTCTGGTCTGCGGGTGTGAATTCTAGCACAGATACGCAGTATTTT
>.|TRBJ2-1|.|TRBV27
CASSSKADRFNEQFF
TGTGCCAGCAGTTCCAAGGCGGACAGATTCAATGAGCAGTTCTTC
>.|TRBJ2-2|TRBD2|TRBV2
CASSESASGNTGELFF
TGTGCCAGCAGTGAATCGGCTAGCGGGAACACCGGGGAGCTGTTTTTT
>.|TRBJ1-2|.|TRBV27
CASSFLTDSNYGYTF
TGTGCCAGCAGTTTCCTGACAGACTCTAACTATGGCTACACCTTC
>.|TRBJ1-2|.|TRBV7-3
CASSPNSNSGYTF
TGTGCCAGCAGCCCGAACAGCAACAGTGGCTACACCTTC
>.|TRBJ2-7|.|TRBV5-1
CASSLQVPDYEQYF
TGCGCCAGCAGCCTACAGGTTCCTGACTACGAGCAGTACTTC
>.|TRBJ1-2|.|TRBV9
CASSVSDNYGYTF
TGTGCCAGCAGCGTATCAGATAACTATGGCTACACCTTC
>once|TRBJ2-3|TRBD2|TRBV9
CASSFLLAGNTDTQYF
TGTGCCAGCAGCTTCCTACTAGCGGGGAACACAGATACGCAGTATTTT
>.|TRBJ2-3|TRBD2|TRBV7-3
CASSLTDGGGPTDTQYF
TGTGCCAGCAGCTTAACGGACGGGGGAGGGCCCACAGATACGCAGTATTTT